This T cell receptor beta chain was recorded in a study of cytomegalovirus exposure and HLA in healthy donors. Primers included in the PCR were 60 Vbeta and 13 Jbeta primers. Repertoires were generated with immunoSEQ multiplex PCR, while TCRdb's copy carries only in-frame clones and drops some. The table includes approximately 260,000 clones, around nine tenths detected once. Study-wide results and caveats: A later analysis showed TCR association rates differing by HLA locus, peaking at DRB1 and lowest at HLA-C.

From germline, CDR1 is MNHEY and CDR2 SMNVEV (reference sequence). V was pared by 2 bases and J by 8 bases, with 12 bases between. CDR3 size: 14 residues. A remark on this clone: Its antigen is unidentified.

Input material: PBMCs. The chain recombines TRBV27 with TRBJ1-4; D is unclear. This sequence was found in a girl aged 2 to 9 in good health and CMV-seronegative. CDR3 DNA: TGTGCCAGCAGTTTAGGCCTGGGAGGGGAAAAACTGTTTTTT. Protein: CASSLGLGGEKLFF.